These 29 T cell receptor beta chains share one sample of origin, sequenced in a study of shared clonotypes between healthy human individuals. Only CD45RO-negative cells positively selected for CCR7 counted as naive CD8 cells, so terminally differentiated effector memory CD45RA+ cells were excluded. Profiling relied on immunoSEQ multiplex PCR, and the TCRdb table lists in-frame clones only, not all of them. The repertoire has about 680,000 clones, about 91% of them found once; the top ten carry more than 20%. The sequenced sample consisted of naive CD8+ T cells sorted from blood. Receptors were obtained from a man in his thirties or forties in good health.

This chain links TRBV5-1 with TRBJ2-7, with 10 bases that match TRBD1. This CDR3 spans 15 amino acids. V trimming: 1 base; J trimming: 1 base; junction bases outside the gene matches: 2. In germline, CDR1 is SGHRS, CDR2 YFSETQ. CDR3 sequence (DNA): TGCGCCAGCAGCTTGTGGGACAGGGGATCCTACGAGCAGTACTTC. The encoded protein is CASSLWDRGSYEQYF.

The chain uses TRBV6-6 and TRBJ2-1; tentative D call: TRBD1 (5 bases). Germline lookup yields CDR1 MNHNY and CDR2 SVGAGI (reference sequence). The ends were cut back, 5 bases at V and 2 bases at J, with 16 bases in the middle. CDR3 length equals 16 residues. Here the CDR3 DNA reads TGTGCCAGCAGTCCTACTTCGGCCAGGGCCTACAATGAGCAGTTCTTC. Protein sequence: CASSPTSARAYNEQFF.

The chain recombines TRBV13 with TRBJ2-1, with 10 positions matching TRBD2. Germline V CDR1 and CDR2: PRHDT, FYEKMQ (reference sequence). The J segment lost 0 bases and the V segment lost 2 bases, leaving 10 bases of the junction unmatched. The CDR3 spans 19 residues. CDR3: CASSLMIAGGTSSYNEQFF. DNA for the CDR3: TGTGCCAGCAGCTTAATGATAGCGGGAGGAACGAGCTCCTACAATGAGCAGTTCTTC.

The count of this clone is one. The J gene is TRBJ2-1, the V gene TRBV19; 12 positions match TRBD2. The CDR3 covers 14 residues. The ends lost 8 bases at V and 4 bases at J; junction bases unmatched: 3. Germline V gene sequence: CDR1 LNHDA, CDR2 SQIVND (reference sequence). CDR3 DNA: TGTGCCAGTCACCTAGCGGGAGGGTACAATGAGCAGTTCTTC. It is translated as CASHLAGGYNEQFF.

The chain links TRBV5-5 to TRBJ2-2; D gene uncertain. Trimming took 0 bases from V and 7 from J, leaving 10 bases between them. The length of the CDR3 is 14 residues. Germline loops: CDR1 SGHKS, CDR2 YYEKEE (reference sequence). The DNA of the CDR3 is TGTGCCAGCAGCTTGGAAGGTCGGAACGGGGAGCTGTTTTTT. It yields the protein CASSLEGRNGELFF.

The chain employs TRBV27 and TRBJ1-5; 10 nucleotides agree with TRBD1. CDR3 length equals 15 residues. V trimming: 4 bases; J trimming: 6 bases; junction bases outside the gene matches: 6. Germline CDR1 MNHEY, CDR2 SMNVEV (reference sequence). This CDR3 reads CASSSGTGESQPQHF. DNA for the CDR3: TGTGCCAGCAGTTCCGGGACAGGGGAAAGTCAGCCCCAGCATTTT.

CDR3 bases: TGTGCCATCAGTGTTGGACTAGGAAAGACCACAGATACGCAGTATTTT. It specifies CAISVGLGKTTDTQYF. V is TRBV10-3 and J is TRBJ2-3; 7 bases map to TRBD2. The CDR3 consists of 16 residues. Germline trimming cut 4 bases from V and 2 bases from J; bases unmatched to any gene: 9. Germline values: CDR1 ENHRY, CDR2 SYGVKD.

V usage is TRBV20-1 and J usage is TRBJ1-1, with D unresolved. Germline values: CDR1 DFQATT, CDR2 SNEGSKA (reference sequence). The CDR3 totals 10 residues. The CDR3 nucleotides read TGCAGCCCCCGGAACACTGAAGCTTTCTTT. Amino acid sequence: CSPRNTEAFF.

J is TRBJ2-7 and V is TRBV5-1; D unclear. The CDR3 spans 13 residues. The V and J ends lost 0 bases and 7 bases respectively, with 11 bases between them. The germline V gene has CDR1 SGHRS and CDR2 YFSETQ. CDR3 nucleotide sequence: TGCGCCAGCAGCTTGGTTGGCCCTCGGGAGCAGTACTTC. It translates to CASSLVGPREQYF.

The chain couples TRBV6-5 to TRBJ2-1; a weak D match, TRBD2 (6 bases). V was pared by 0 bases and J by 6 bases, with 9 bases between. Germline assignment: CDR1 MNHEY and CDR2 SVGAGI. This CDR3 comprises 14 residues. The CDR3 bases are TGTGCCAGCAGTTACTCAGGGACTCTCAATGAGCAGTTCTTC. Its protein product is CASSYSGTLNEQFF.

The gene calls are TRBV7-8 and TRBJ2-5; D is ambiguous. Germline loops: CDR1 SGHVS, CDR2 FQNEAQ. The CDR3 is 14 residues long. Trimming cost V 5 bases and J 2 bases, with 12 bases left between them. The CDR3 reads CASSPLFYQETQYF. The CDR3 coding sequence is TGTGCCAGCAGCCCCCTGTTTTATCAAGAGACCCAGTACTTC.

Points on this clone: The same CDR3 arises from other DNA sequences in this sample as well. The chain recombines TRBV7-8 with TRBJ2-7; unclear D gene. There are 11 residues in the CDR3. Trimming left V 5 bases short and J 5 bases short, with 7 bases between. Germline V CDR1 and CDR2: SGHVS, FQNEAQ. CDR3 nucleotide sequence: TGTGCCAGCAGCCTCTCGGACGAGCAGTACTTC. Translated, it gives CASSLSDEQYF.

V is TRBV7-9 and J is TRBJ2-2, with D possibly matching TRBD1 (5 bases). There are 15 residues in the CDR3. V gave up 1 base and J gave up 6 bases, with 12 bases separating them. Germline CDR1 and CDR2: SEHNR and FQNEAQ (reference sequence). The chain's CDR3 is CASSLVQGTAGELFF. CDR3 sequence (DNA): TGTGCCAGCAGCTTAGTGCAGGGAACAGCCGGGGAGCTGTTTTTT.

The chain combines TRBV4-3 with TRBJ2-1; D call uncertain. The germline V gene encodes CDR1 LGHNA and CDR2 YSLEER. V dropped 0 bases and J dropped 16 bases, with 10 bases sitting between them. There are 11 residues in the CDR3. The CDR3 nucleotides are TGCGCCAGCAGCCAAGAGCCGAGCACCTTCTTC. Protein sequence: CASSQEPSTFF.

A note on this clone: Possible read error: a much larger clone is one base away. Other DNA variants within this sample encode the same CDR3. The DNA for the CDR3 is TGTGCCAGCAGGGGCAATGAGCAGTTCTTC. It specifies CASRGNEQFF. The chain uses TRBV7-9 and TRBJ2-1, with D unclear. V was cut by 6 bases and J by 6 bases, with 3 bases left in between. Germline-derived CDR1 and CDR2 are SEHNR and FQNEAQ (reference sequence). The CDR3 has 10 amino acids.

The rearrangement links TRBV11-2 to TRBJ2-1; 7 nucleotides align to TRBD1. This CDR3 has 15 residues. Unmatched junction bases numbered 13, after V lost 5 bases and J lost 9 bases. The V gene's germline CDR1 is SGHAT and CDR2 FQNNGV. The CDR3 sequence is CASSLLPPRGSEQFF. The CDR3, as DNA: TGTGCCAGCAGCCTCCTCCCCCCCAGGGGGAGTGAGCAGTTCTTC.

The V and J genes are TRBV6-5 and TRBJ2-1; D might be TRBD2 (6 bases). V was trimmed by 6 bases and J by 3 bases, leaving 12 bases between them. From germline, CDR1 is MNHEY and CDR2 SVGAGI. The CDR3 consists of 14 residues. CDR3 loop: CASSGSLDYNEQFF. CDR3 nucleotides: TGTGCCAGCAGCGGGAGCTTGGACTACAATGAGCAGTTCTTC.

The V and J genes are TRBV7-3 and TRBJ2-3; a possible D gene is TRBD2 (5 bases). Trimming took off 3 bases at V and 2 bases at J, with 12 bases between the two ends. The germline CDR1 and CDR2 sequences are SGHTA and FQGTGA. The CDR3 length is 15 residues. Here the CDR3 DNA reads TGTGCCAGCAGCTTGGGCCGGACTCTCACAGATACGCAGTATTTT. It encodes CASSLGRTLTDTQYF.

This clone showed up just a few times. The V and J genes are TRBV27 and TRBJ1-1; D perhaps matches TRBD1 (5 bases). Germline lookup yields CDR1 MNHEY and CDR2 SMNVEV (reference sequence). CDR3 length: 16 amino acids. With 3 bases removed from V and 0 bases from J, the gap between germline ends came to 14 bases. The CDR3 bases are TGTGCCAGCAGTTTGGTACGACAGCAAATGAACACTGAAGCTTTCTTT. This codes for CASSLVRQQMNTEAFF.

The V gene is TRBV19, the J gene TRBJ1-2, with TRBD1 matching 10 bases. The CDR3 runs 15 residues. V dropped 7 bases and J dropped 3; count of bases not matched to a gene: 8. Germline CDR1 LNHDA, CDR2 SQIVND (reference sequence). This CDR3 is CASITPGQGHYGYTF. The CDR3 nucleotides are TGTGCCAGTATTACACCGGGACAGGGGCACTATGGCTACACCTTC. Complete variable domain (other parts from reference TRBV19 and TRBJ1-2): DGGITQSPKYLFRKEGQNVTLSCEQNLNHDAMYWYRQDPGQGLRLIYYSQIVNDFQKGDIAEGYSVSREKKESFPLTVTSAQKNPTAFYLCASITPGQGHYGYTFGSGTRLTVV.

Remarks on this clone: This sample also contains other DNA sequences that code for the same CDR3. This chain links TRBV28 with TRBJ2-7, with D unresolved. The CDR3 sequence is 11 residues long. V was trimmed by 3 bases and J by 3 bases, leaving 3 bases between them. Germline values: CDR1 MDHEN, CDR2 SYDVKM. The CDR3 is CASSFSYEQYF. The CDR3 nucleotides read TGTGCCAGCAGTTTTAGCTACGAGCAGTACTTC. Combining the CDR3 with reference TRBV28 and TRBJ2-7 gives the whole variable domain DVKVTQSSRYLVKRTGEKVFLECVQDMDHENMFWYRQDPGLGLRLIYFSYDVKMKEKGDIPEGYSVSREKKERFSLILESASTNQTSMYLCASSFSYEQYFGPGTRLTVT.

This chain links TRBV6-6 with TRBJ2-7; 11 positions agree with TRBD2. CDR1 and CDR2 (germline): MNHNY, SVGAGI (reference sequence). The ends lost 3 bases at V and 5 bases at J; junction bases unmatched: 6. The CDR3 is 15 amino acids. CDR3 in amino acids: CASSYDSGRGDEQYF. In nucleotides, the CDR3 is TGTGCCAGCAGTTATGATAGCGGGAGGGGGGACGAGCAGTACTTC.

The chain carries TRBV7-9 and TRBJ2-1; 12 bases map to TRBD2. The CDR3 extends over 19 amino acids. V lost 5 bases and J lost 0; bases outside the gene matches: 11. Germline V gene sequence: CDR1 SEHNR, CDR2 FQNEAQ (reference sequence). Here the CDR3 reads CASSTTELAGGLSYNEQFF. The CDR3 coding sequence is TGTGCCAGCAGCACTACCGAACTAGCGGGAGGCCTCTCCTACAATGAGCAGTTCTTC.

V usage is TRBV7-6 and J usage is TRBJ2-7; D call uncertain. The CDR3 has 15 amino acids. Looked up from germline, CDR1 is SGHVS and CDR2 is FNYEAQ. The germline V and J ends were trimmed by 1 base and 0 bases, with 10 bases remaining between them. This CDR3 reads CASSLVLDSSYEQYF. CDR3 sequence (DNA): TGTGCCAGCAGCTTAGTTCTCGATAGCTCCTACGAGCAGTACTTC.

The V and J genes are TRBV6-1 and TRBJ1-3; D gene ambiguous. Germline-derived CDR1 and CDR2 are MNHNS and SASEGT. This CDR3 contains 12 residues. Trimming took off 11 bases at V and 2 bases at J, with 10 bases between the two ends. The chain's CDR3 is CAGREAGNTIYF. The CDR3, as DNA: TGTGCCGGCCGAGAGGCTGGAAACACCATATATTTT.

The V gene is TRBV27, the J gene TRBJ2-1; TRBD2 agrees at 8 bases. From germline, CDR1 is MNHEY and CDR2 SMNVEV (reference sequence). The CDR3 spans 15 residues. Trimming at V came to 6 bases and at J to 0 bases, leaving 4 bases not matched to a gene. DNA of the CDR3: TGTGCCAGCAGATTAAGCGGGAGCTCCTACAATGAGCAGTTCTTC. It is translated as CASRLSGSSYNEQFF.

The J gene is TRBJ2-1, the V gene TRBV2; a weak D match, TRBD1 (5 bases). Trimming pared 10 bases from V and 7 bases from J, leaving 23 bases between. Germline loops: CDR1 SNHLY, CDR2 FYNNEI. The CDR3 contains 15 residues. CDR3: CATKNPTKQVNEQFF. In DNA, the CDR3 is TGTGCCACCAAGAACCCGACCAAACAGGTGAATGAGCAGTTCTTC. The variable domain in full, completed from reference TRBV2 and TRBJ2-1, reads EPEVTQTPSHQVTQMGQEVILRCVPISNHLYFYWYRQILGQKVEFLVSFYNNEISEKSEIFDDQFSVERPDGSNFTLKIRSTKLEDSAMYFCATKNPTKQVNEQFFGPGTRLTVL.

This chain connects TRBV5-1 to TRBJ2-3; TRBD2 matches 8 bases. The J segment lost 4 bases and the V segment lost 0 bases, leaving 4 bases of the junction unmatched. The CDR3 is 15 residues long. The germline gives CDR1 SGHRS, CDR2 YFSETQ. This chain's CDR3 is CASSLVAGIADTQYF. The CDR3 bases are TGCGCCAGCAGCTTGGTAGCGGGAATCGCAGATACGCAGTATTTT.

V gene TRBV12-5 combines with J gene TRBJ2-1, with TRBD2 matching over 10 bases. The length of the CDR3 is 16 residues. The germline gives CDR1 LGHNT, CDR2 FRNRAP. V shed 1 base and J 8 bases; nucleotides not matched to a gene: 8. CDR3 loop: CASGLGVAGGGDEQFF. CDR3 nucleotides: TGTGCTAGTGGTTTGGGGGTAGCGGGAGGAGGGGATGAGCAGTTCTTC.